Detailed here is one TCR beta chain. The study recruited healthy Caucasian donors from Russia who were aged about 6 to 95. The CDR3 consists of 13 residues. Per the germline V gene, CDR1 is MNHEY and CDR2 is SVGEGT. The V end was cut by 8 bases, the J end by 3 bases, with 14 bases between. This entry is derived from a study of blood T cells in healthy people across ages. Using a J-beta primer mix together with a sample-barcoded 5' primer, a second PCR was run for roughly 6 to 11 cycles. Each TCR beta cDNA got a 12-nucleotide random molecular identifier. TCRdb called the 5' RACE reads again in MiXCR, with one record for every CDR3 protein. Of 600,000 to 900,000 distinct CDR3 sequences listed, roughly 24% are singletons. These data also featured in a second study, about T cells of mothers and their children. That publication notes: Related mother and child pairs showed slightly greater overlap (not significant) than unrelated pairs did.

The sequence derives from a boy between 10 and 17 years old in good health. The chain carries TRBV6-2 or TRBV6-3 and TRBJ2-7; weak D call: TRBD1 (5 bases). Sequenced input: blood. This chain's CDR3 is CASQGSIFYEQYF. The CDR3 bases are TGTGCCAGCCAGGGCAGTATCTTCTACGAGCAGTACTTC.